A selection of T cell receptor beta chains follows, all from one sample in a study of T-cell memory formation after mild COVID-19. TCRdb re-derived calls from the 5' RACE reads in MiXCR, one entry per CDR3 protein. Seen here are roughly 560,000 distinct CDR3 sequences, roughly 22% observed once, and the top ten hold under 15%. The sequencing sample was made of PBMCs or a T cell subset sorted from them (not recorded which). These receptors were collected from an adult woman who had mild COVID-19 (a few samples of this study predate the infection). Cell type and time point are not known. CDR3s include the opening cysteine and the closing phenylalanine or tryptophan. Fields, in order: V gene, J gene, D gene, clone size, CDR3 DNA, CDR3 protein. D genes are given only for firm matches. Where a row states a size, it is once, few, many or the class of an expanded clone; other rows omit it.

>TRBV7-9|TRBJ1-5|-|few
TGTGCCAGCAGCGTGGGAGGGGCCGGTCAGCCCCAGCATTTT
CASSVGGAGQPQHF
>TRBV6-5|TRBJ2-5|-|many
TGTGCCAGCAGTTACGGGTCGGCTCAAGAGACCCAGTACTTC
CASSYGSAQETQYF
>TRBV20-1|TRBJ2-3|-|few
TGCAGTGCTAGAGATCCCCGACTTACCGTGGAGGATACGCAGTATTTT
CSARDPRLTVEDTQYF
>TRBV7-9|TRBJ2-1|-|-
TGTGCCAGCAGCTTGCGGGCTCTTTTGTCCTACAATGAGCAGTTCTTC
CASSLRALLSYNEQFF
>TRBV5-1|TRBJ2-3|TRBD2|few
TGTGCCAGCAGCGGGGGGGGCACAGATACGCAGTATTTT
CASSGGGTDTQYF
>TRBV10-3|TRBJ1-3|-|few
TGTGCCATCAGTGCCAGCGTAGATGGAAACACCATATATTTT
CAISASVDGNTIYF
>TRBV30|TRBJ2-7|-|-
TGTGCCTGGGGGGGAATCTCCTACGAGCAGTACTTC
CAWGGISYEQYF
>TRBV7-9|TRBJ2-7|-|-
TGTGCCAGCAGCTTACCGTTTGGATCCTACGAGCAGTACTTC
CASSLPFGSYEQYF
>TRBV7-2|TRBJ2-4|-|many
TGTGCCAGCAGCTCCCACTGGACTTCCCATTCGGCCAAAAACATTCAGTACTTC
CASSSHWTSHSAKNIQYF
>TRBV30|TRBJ1-1|-|few
TGTGCCTGGAGCTGGGGGACGGGGAACACTGAAGCTTTCTTT
CAWSWGTGNTEAFF
>TRBV7-8|TRBJ2-2|TRBD1|many
TGTGCCAGCAGCTTAGGGACAGGGAAGACTCAAAGGACCGGGGAGCTGTTTTTT
CASSLGTGKTQRTGELFF
>TRBV29-1|TRBJ1-1|-|-
TGCAGCGTTGTCGGGGACGGCACTGAAGCTTTCTTT
CSVVGDGTEAFF
>TRBV25-1|TRBJ1-5|-|-
TGTGCCAGCAGCGAACAGGGCCGTCAGCCCCAGCATTTT
CASSEQGRQPQHF
>TRBV30|TRBJ2-7|-|few
TGTGCCTGGAGTGTACTGGGGGATGGCGAGCAGTACTTC
CAWSVLGDGEQYF
>TRBV5-1|TRBJ2-2|TRBD1|-
TGCGCCAGCGGCCGGGACAGGAACACCGGGGAGCTGTTTTTT
CASGRDRNTGELFF
>TRBV29-1|TRBJ2-5|-|few
TGCAGCGTTGACACAGCAGGAGGGGAGACCCAGTACTTC
CSVDTAGGETQYF
>TRBV12-3/TRBV12-4|TRBJ2-7|TRBD1|-
TGTGCCAGCAGCTCCAACGGACAGGGGTGGTCCTACGAGCAGTACTTC
CASSSNGQGWSYEQYF
>TRBV11-2|TRBJ2-1|TRBD2|few
TGTGCCAGCAGCTTGAGGACTAGCGGGTACGTCTTC
CASSLRTSGYVF
>TRBV5-5|TRBJ2-3|-|-
TGTGCCAGCAGCTTGGACTTCACAAATACGCAGTATTTT
CASSLDFTNTQYF
>TRBV2|TRBJ2-1|-|-
TGTGCCAGCAGGGAAGGGCTCCCGCCAAGGTTCTTC
CASREGLPPRFF
>TRBV20-1|TRBJ2-1|TRBD2|-
TGCAGTGCTAGAGTGAGCGGGGCGCACAATGAGCAGTTCTTC
CSARVSGAHNEQFF
>TRBV20-1|TRBJ1-6|-|-
TGCAGTGCGGGCCGATCTAGCTCCTATAATTCACCCCTCCACTTT
CSAGRSSSYNSPLHF
>TRBV7-7|TRBJ2-5|TRBD1|-
TGTGCCAGCAGCTTCCGGGGACAGAATCAAGAGACCCAGTACTTC
CASSFRGQNQETQYF
>TRBV9|TRBJ2-7|-|-
TGTGCCAGCAGCCCCGACCTATCCCACGAGCAGTACTTC
CASSPDLSHEQYF
>TRBV5-1|TRBJ2-6|TRBD1|-
TGCGCCAGCAGCTTGGGCCGGGACAGGGTTCTCTCTGGGGCCAACGTCCTGACTTTC
CASSLGRDRVLSGANVLTF
>TRBV5-1|TRBJ2-3|-|many
TGCGCCAGCAGCTGGACTAGCACAGATACGCAGTATTTT
CASSWTSTDTQYF
>TRBV27|TRBJ2-3|-|-
TGTGCCAGCTTAGGGGGAGAACTCACAGATACGCAGTATTTT
CASLGGELTDTQYF
>TRBV18|TRBJ2-1|-|-
TGTGCCAGCTCACCAGCGTTGAATGAGCAGTTCTTC
CASSPALNEQFF
>TRBV6-2/TRBV6-3|TRBJ2-2|-|-
TGTGCCAGCAGTTACGCGGCTAGCTCCGGGGAGCTGTTTTTT
CASSYAASSGELFF
>TRBV9|TRBJ2-1|TRBD2|-
TGTGCCAGCAGCGTAGATCCACTAGCGGGAGGGCCTTACAATGAGCAGTTCTTC
CASSVDPLAGGPYNEQFF
>TRBV13|TRBJ2-7|-|few
TGTGCCAGCAGCTTATTACGTGACCCCTACGAGCAGTACTTC
CASSLLRDPYEQYF
>TRBV10-3|TRBJ2-7|TRBD2|many
TGTGCCATCAGTGCATCAGCCGGGACTAGCGCCTACGAGCAGTACTTC
CAISASAGTSAYEQYF
>TRBV30|TRBJ2-7|-|-
TGTGCCTGGAGTCCCGGGACTTCTCACGATCAGTACTTC
CAWSPGTSHDQYF
>TRBV4-1|TRBJ1-3|-|-
TGCGCCAGCAGCCAAGAGTGGGGGCGCCCTGGAAACACCATATATTTT
CASSQEWGRPGNTIYF
>TRBV2|TRBJ1-3|TRBD1|-
TGTGCCAGCAGTGACGGGAGAGGGGGCTATGGAAACACCATATATTTT
CASSDGRGGYGNTIYF
>TRBV12-3/TRBV12-4|TRBJ1-3|-|-
TGTGCCAGCAGTTTAGAAGGGACCGGTGGAAACACCATATATTTT
CASSLEGTGGNTIYF
>TRBV6-5|TRBJ2-2|-|few
TGTGCCAGCAGCCGTGACACCTCCACCGGGGAGCTGTTTTTT
CASSRDTSTGELFF
>TRBV5-6|TRBJ2-7|-|-
TGTGCCAGCAGCTTCCGGAGCCTTACGCGTTACGAGCAGTACTTC
CASSFRSLTRYEQYF
>TRBV15|TRBJ1-5|-|-
TGTGCCACCAGCAGGGATTCGGCAAACCAGCCCCAGCATTTT
CATSRDSANQPQHF
>TRBV5-6|TRBJ1-1|-|-
TGTGCCAGCAGAAAGATGAACACTGAAGCTTTCTTT
CASRKMNTEAFF
>TRBV7-6|TRBJ2-7|TRBD1|few
TGTGCCAGCAGCCCCGGAGAGGGACAGGGTACCTACGAGCAGTACTTC
CASSPGEGQGTYEQYF
>TRBV7-9|TRBJ2-7|-|few
TGTGCCAGCAGCTCCGAGGAAAACTCCTACGAGCAGTACTTC
CASSSEENSYEQYF
>TRBV6-5|TRBJ2-1|-|-
TGTGCCAGCAGTTACTCGAAGTTCTACAATGAGCAGTTCTTC
CASSYSKFYNEQFF
>TRBV9|TRBJ1-6|-|few
TGTGCCAGCAGCGTAGGGGCAGTGAGCTCCTATAATTCACCCCTCCACTTT
CASSVGAVSSYNSPLHF
>TRBV7-8|TRBJ2-2|TRBD2|few
TGTGCCAGCCCCTCTAGCGGGGGAGCGAACACCGGGGAGCTGTTTTTT
CASPSSGGANTGELFF
>TRBV7-2|TRBJ2-2|TRBD2|-
TGTGCCAGCAGCTTGGGACTAGCGGGGGAAGTGGAGCTGTTTTTT
CASSLGLAGEVELFF
>TRBV20-1|TRBJ2-7|TRBD2|once
TGCAGTGCTAGAATTATTTCTAGCGGGAGACTCGGTGGGGAGCAGTACTTC
CSARIISSGRLGGEQYF
>TRBV6-2/TRBV6-3|TRBJ2-2|TRBD2|-
TGTGCCAGCAGTTCGCCCGAAGCGGGAGAGAACACCGGGGAGCTGTTTTTT
CASSSPEAGENTGELFF
>TRBV12-3/TRBV12-4|TRBJ2-7|TRBD2|many
TGTGCCAGCAGTCCCCCTTCCCTAGCGGGAGAGACTGGGGAGCAGTACTTC
CASSPPSLAGETGEQYF
>TRBV20-1|TRBJ1-1|-|-
TGCAGTGCTAGAGGGGGGGTGGTGGCTGAAGCTTTCTTT
CSARGGVVAEAFF
>TRBV30|TRBJ2-1|-|few
TGTGCCTGGAGCGGGAGAGGGTACAATGAGCAGTTCTTC
CAWSGRGYNEQFF